The 30 T cell receptor beta chains given below trace back to one sample, sequenced in a study of T cell clonotyping in hematopoietic cell transplantation. TCRdb's table, derived via immunoSEQ multiplex PCR, lists solely in-frame clones and lacks some. The data contain fewer than 45,000 clones, approximately 88% of them singletons. The sample consisted of peripheral blood mononuclear cells. These receptors all stem from a woman in her forties in good health. Some clones in this sample may be carry-over from other donors' samples.

The V and J genes are TRBV25-1 and TRBJ2-2, with 7 bases lining up with TRBD2. Germline V CDR1 and CDR2: MGHDK, SYGVNS. The CDR3 extends over 15 amino acids. The junction had 4 bases not matched to a gene; V was cut back by 2 bases and J by 4 bases. Written as DNA, the CDR3 is TGTGCCAGCAGTGAAGGACTAGAGGGCACCGGGGAGCTGTTTTTT. Its protein product is CASSEGLEGTGELFF. The whole variable domain, filled in from reference TRBV25-1 and TRBJ2-2, reads EADIYQTPRYLVIGTGKKITLECSQTMGHDKMYWYQQDPGMELHLIHYSYGVNSTEKGDLSSESTVSRIRTEHFPLTLESARPSHTSQYLCASSEGLEGTGELFFGEGSRLTVL.

The rearrangement joins TRBV9 to TRBJ1-2, with 7 bases aligning to TRBD1. The CDR3 length is 15 residues. Germline V gene data show CDR1 as SGDLS and CDR2 as YYNGEE. Trimming cost V 3 bases and J 3 bases; bases outside gene matches: 8. The chain's CDR3 is CASSAPRQGDYGYTF. The DNA of the CDR3 is TGTGCCAGCAGCGCACCTCGACAGGGCGACTATGGCTACACCTTC. Filled out from reference TRBV9 and TRBJ1-2, the complete variable domain reads DSGVTQTPKHLITATGQRVTLRCSPRSGDLSVYWYQQSLDQGLQFLIQYYNGEERAKGNILERFSAQQFPDLHSELNLSSLELGDSALYFCASSAPRQGDYGYTFGSGTRLTVV.

This chain connects TRBV6-5 to TRBJ2-1, with TRBD2 matching 13 bases. The junction had 6 bases not matched to a gene; V was cut back by 2 bases and J by 8 bases. The V gene's germline CDR1 is MNHEY and CDR2 SVGAGI. CDR3 length equals 16 residues. This chain's CDR3 is CASSYLGTSGTDEQFF. CDR3 sequence (DNA): TGTGCCAGCAGTTACCTCGGGACTAGCGGGACAGATGAGCAGTTCTTC.

In regard to this clone: Other DNA sequences of this sample code for an identical CDR3. This chain links TRBV5-1 with TRBJ2-1, with a weak D call TRBD2 (5 bases). V lost 0 bases and J lost 2, with 9 bases in between. The CDR3 runs 15 residues. From germline, CDR1 is SGHRS and CDR2 YFSETQ. CDR3 amino acids: CASSLGLAAYNEQFF. The CDR3 DNA reads as TGCGCCAGCAGCTTGGGTCTAGCCGCCTACAATGAGCAGTTCTTC.

This clone was observed once. V and J are TRBV9 and TRBJ1-1; TRBD1 matches at 9 bases. J was trimmed by 0 bases and V by 4 bases; bases with no gene match: 7. Germline CDR1 and CDR2: SGDLS and YYNGEE. The CDR3 has 16 amino acids. CDR3 region: CASSSGDRVMNTEAFF. The DNA for the CDR3 is TGTGCCAGCAGCTCGGGGGACAGGGTTATGAACACTGAAGCTTTCTTT.

Written as DNA, the CDR3 is TGTGCCAGCAGTTACCATGGGACCGAAGCTTTCTTT. It codes for CASSYHGTEAFF. This chain links TRBV6-6 with TRBJ1-1; maybe TRBD1 (5 bases). The germline gives CDR1 MNHNY, CDR2 SVGAGI (reference sequence). Trimming pared 2 bases from V and 8 bases from J, leaving 9 bases between. The CDR3 has 12 residues.

The chain links TRBV6-6 to TRBJ1-4, with D unresolved. CDR1 MNHNY and CDR2 SVGAGI come from the germline V gene (reference sequence). V was clipped by 5 bases and J by 5 bases, with 9 bases between them. The CDR3 consists of 13 residues. The CDR3 DNA reads TGTGCCAGCAGTCCCGTGACAAATGAAAAACTGTTTTTT. Its protein product is CASSPVTNEKLFF.

The CDR3 DNA is TGTGCCAGCAGTCGCAACAGGGCCGAAGAAGAGACCCAGTACTTC. Translated: CASSRNRAEEETQYF. The rearrangement joins TRBV27 to TRBJ2-5, with a possible D match to TRBD1 (6 bases). This CDR3 comprises 15 residues. V was trimmed by 5 bases and J by 3 bases, leaving 16 bases between them. Germline lookup yields CDR1 MNHEY and CDR2 SMNVEV (reference sequence).

The chain joins TRBV6-5 to TRBJ2-7, with TRBD1 matching 7 bases. The V segment lost 6 bases and the J segment 2 bases; nucleotides outside the gene matches: 4. The CDR3 covers 13 residues. CDR1 MNHEY and CDR2 SVGAGI come from the germline V gene. CDR3 nucleotide sequence: TGTGCCAGCAGCGGGACAGCCGCCTACGAGCAGTACTTC. Translating it yields CASSGTAAYEQYF.

The chain carries TRBV28 and TRBJ2-3; 7 nucleotides match TRBD2. With V trimmed by 3 bases and J by 6 bases, 12 bases remained unmatched. The CDR3 contains 16 residues. Germline V gene sequence: CDR1 MDHEN, CDR2 SYDVKM. This CDR3 reads CASSFRLSGEGDTQYF. The CDR3 nucleotides read TGTGCCAGCAGTTTCCGTCTCAGCGGGGAGGGTGATACGCAGTATTTT.

The V and J genes are TRBV7-6 and TRBJ1-1, with unresolved D. Trimming took 4 bases from V and 4 from J, leaving 10 bases between them. In germline, CDR1 is SGHVS, CDR2 FNYEAQ. There are 13 residues in the CDR3. In DNA, the CDR3 is TGTGCCAGCAGCTCGAATTGGGGCACTGAAGCTTTCTTT. Translating it yields CASSSNWGTEAFF.

The chain carries TRBV7-9 and TRBJ1-1; D is perhaps TRBD1 (6 bases). CDR3 size: 13 residues. The V gene's germline CDR1 is SEHNR and CDR2 FQNEAQ (reference sequence). V lost 5 bases and J lost 9, with 16 bases in between. The CDR3 DNA follows: TGTGCCAGCAGCGTACAGGGAGTTCTTAAAGCTTTCTTT. Protein: CASSVQGVLKAFF.

V usage is TRBV11-3 and J usage is TRBJ2-1; no clear D. The CDR3 covers 16 residues. With 1 base removed from V and 7 bases from J, the gap between germline ends came to 17 bases. Germline assignment: CDR1 SGHNT and CDR2 YENEEA. CDR3 in amino acids: CASSLGLRPLGNEQFF. In nucleotides, the CDR3 is TGTGCCAGCAGCTTAGGGCTCCGACCGCTCGGAAATGAGCAGTTCTTC.

The CDR3 here is CSDTGIIYGYTF. The CDR3, as DNA: TGCAGCGATACAGGGATCATCTATGGCTACACCTTC. This chain links TRBV29-1 with TRBJ1-2; tentatively, D is TRBD1 (6 bases). Germline CDR1 and CDR2: SQVTM and ANQGSEA. V was shortened by 7 bases and J by 4 bases, with 13 bases between the two germline ends. CDR3 length: 12 amino acids.

The genes are TRBV30 and TRBJ2-7, with D possibly matching TRBD1 (5 bases). There are 13 residues in the CDR3. Trimming stripped 8 bases from V and 2 bases from J, with 16 bases between. CDR1 and CDR2 from the germline V gene are GTSNPN and SVGIG (reference sequence). The CDR3 DNA reads TGTGCCGCGCAATTGGTAGGGGCCTACGAGCAGTACTTC. Protein: CAAQLVGAYEQYF. Complete variable domain (other parts from reference TRBV30 and TRBJ2-7): SQTIHQWPATLVQPVGSPLSLECTVEGTSNPNLYWYRQAAGRGLQLLFYSVGIGQISSEVPQNLSASRPQDRQFILSSKKLLLSDSGFYLCAAQLVGAYEQYFGPGTRLTVT.

This clone appeared a few times. The chain combines TRBV4-3 with TRBJ1-2, with 8 bases that match TRBD1. The germline V gene encodes CDR1 LGHNA and CDR2 YSLEER. Trimming cost V 4 bases and J 4 bases; bases outside gene matches: 5. The CDR3 extends over 14 amino acids. CDR3 sequence reads: CASSPGQGSYGYTF. The CDR3 bases are TGCGCCAGCAGCCCTGGACAGGGAAGCTATGGCTACACCTTC.

The V and J genes are TRBV4-1 and TRBJ2-3; the D gene is possibly TRBD2 (5 bases). V was trimmed by 7 bases and J by 2 bases, leaving 13 bases between them. This CDR3 has 14 residues. Germline V gene data show CDR1 as MGHRA and CDR2 as YSYEKL. The CDR3 bases are TGCGCCAGCAAGTTTGAGGGAGCCACAGATACGCAGTATTTT. Its translation: CASKFEGATDTQYF.

The rearrangement uses TRBV9 and TRBJ2-1, with D unresolved. The germline V gene encodes CDR1 SGDLS and CDR2 YYNGEE. V was trimmed by 1 base and J by 5 bases, leaving 4 bases between them. The CDR3 covers 12 residues. This chain's CDR3 is CASSVIHNEQFF. In DNA, the CDR3 is TGTGCCAGCAGCGTAATACACAATGAGCAGTTCTTC.

The chain links TRBV5-1 to TRBJ1-2; the D is unclear. V was clipped by 0 bases and J by 8 bases, with 11 bases between them. Germline CDR1 SGHRS, CDR2 YFSETQ. This CDR3 region has 13 residues. Written as DNA, the CDR3 is TGCGCCAGCAGCTTGGGCGACGAAAGGGGCTACACCTTC. Protein: CASSLGDERGYTF.

This chain links TRBV27 with TRBJ1-2; the D is unclear. Per the germline V gene, CDR1 is MNHEY and CDR2 is SMNVEV (reference sequence). CDR3 length: 13 residues. V lost 0 bases to trimming and J lost 8 bases, with 10 bases between them. DNA of the CDR3: TGTGCCAGCAGTTTATCGGCAGGTAACGGCTACACCTTC. Protein product: CASSLSAGNGYTF.

The chain links TRBV11-2 to TRBJ2-1; tentative D call: TRBD1 (6 bases). The V and J ends lost 5 bases and 5 bases respectively, with 13 bases between them. The CDR3 loop spans 14 amino acids. Germline CDR1 is SGHAT and CDR2 is FQNNGV. The CDR3 sequence: CASSPRTVNNEQFF. CDR3 sequence (DNA): TGTGCCAGCAGCCCTCGGACAGTTAACAATGAGCAGTTCTTC.

The rearrangement joins TRBV2 to TRBJ2-7; the match to TRBD1 covers 10 bases. CDR1 SNHLY and CDR2 FYNNEI come from the germline V gene. The CDR3 is made up of 16 amino acids. V lost 3 bases and J lost 0; bases outside the gene matches: 5. CDR3 residues: CASSDSGQGLSYEQYF. The CDR3 nucleotides read TGTGCCAGCAGTGATTCGGGACAGGGGCTCTCCTACGAGCAGTACTTC.

The sample holds one count of this clone. V usage is TRBV30 and J usage is TRBJ1-1; D is possibly TRBD1 (5 bases). The V end lost 0 bases, the J end lost 5 bases, and 10 bases lay between the germline ends. The CDR3 extends over 13 amino acids. Per the germline V gene, CDR1 is GTSNPN and CDR2 is SVGIG (reference sequence). The CDR3 is CAWSVSGGTEAFF. The CDR3 bases are TGTGCCTGGAGTGTCTCTGGGGGGACTGAAGCTTTCTTT.

The gene calls are TRBV28 and TRBJ1-2; D is unresolved. The CDR3 is 13 amino acids. Trimming shortened V by 3 bases and J by 6 bases, and 11 bases separated the two germline ends. The germline CDR1 and CDR2 sequences are MDHEN and SYDVKM. The CDR3, as DNA: TGTGCCAGCAGTTTCCTACGACCGGATGGCTACACCTTC. As protein: CASSFLRPDGYTF.

The V call is TRBV25-1, the J call TRBJ2-2, with a tentative D call TRBD2 (6 bases). Germline V gene lookup returns CDR1 MGHDK and CDR2 SYGVNS. The CDR3 has 17 amino acids. V was cut by 6 bases and J by 0 bases, with 17 bases left in between. The CDR3 region is CASRPPKAGSNTGELFF. The CDR3 DNA follows: TGTGCCAGCAGACCCCCAAAAGCGGGTTCGAACACCGGGGAGCTGTTTTTT.

The table lists this clone with a few counts. The V gene is TRBV7-3, the J gene TRBJ2-2; D could derive from TRBD1 or TRBD2 (5 bases each). CDR3 length: 16 amino acids. Trimming shortened V by 5 bases and J by 1 base, and 14 bases separated the two germline ends. Germline values: CDR1 SGHTA, CDR2 FQGTGA. CDR3 sequence (DNA): TGTGCCAGCAGCCCACCGGGACGCCAGAACACCGGGGAGCTGTTTTTT. This gives the protein CASSPPGRQNTGELFF.

This clone was observed a single time. The CDR3 region has the DNA TGTGCCAGCAGTGGAGAAGGGTATGGCTACACCTTC. It encodes CASSGEGYGYTF. The chain couples TRBV6-4 to TRBJ1-2, with D hard to call. V lost 4 bases and J 5 bases, leaving 8 bases between the germline ends. The CDR3 is 12 amino acids. Germline-derived CDR1 and CDR2 are MRHNA and SNTAGT.

The chain couples TRBV25-1 to TRBJ1-3, with D unclear. V was pared by 8 bases and J by 2 bases, with 10 bases between. CDR1 is MGHDK and CDR2 is SYGVNS in the germline V gene. The CDR3 covers 13 residues. The CDR3 sequence: CASAREAGNTIYF. CDR3 bases: TGTGCCAGCGCTCGGGAGGCTGGAAACACCATATATTTT. Together with reference TRBV25-1 and TRBJ1-3, the CDR3 gives the full variable domain: EADIYQTPRYLVIGTGKKITLECSQTMGHDKMYWYQQDPGMELHLIHYSYGVNSTEKGDLSSESTVSRIRTEHFPLTLESARPSHTSQYLCASAREAGNTIYFGEGSWLTVV.

This sequence joins TRBV9 and TRBJ2-2, with no clear D. CDR1 SGDLS and CDR2 YYNGEE come from the germline V gene. This CDR3 is 13 amino acids long. V shed 0 bases and J shed 7 bases, with 7 bases lying between them. CDR3 amino acids: CASSVGPGGELFF. The CDR3 DNA follows: TGTGCCAGCAGCGTAGGACCCGGCGGGGAGCTGTTTTTT.

This clone was detected once. This rearrangement joins TRBV5-1 to TRBJ2-7; possible D gene TRBD1, 6 bases. The CDR3 length is 16 residues. Germline CDR1 reads SGHRS; CDR2 reads YFSETQ. V lost 4 bases and J 0 bases, leaving 17 bases between the germline ends. CDR3 loop: CASSIAGTSASYEQYF. CDR3 nucleotides: TGCGCCAGCAGCATCGCCGGGACATCGGCCTCCTACGAGCAGTACTTC.